Each of the 11 T cell receptor beta chains below was sequenced from the same sample in a study of cytomegalovirus exposure and HLA in healthy donors. The PCR had 60 Vbeta and 13 Jbeta primers. Sequenced by immunoSEQ multiplex PCR; TCRdb stores in-frame clones only, minus some. The sample has approximately 140,000 clones; roughly 76% are singletons. Input material: PBMCs. All receptors derive from a man between 18 and 35 years old in good health and CMV-seronegative.

This chain uses TRBV15 with TRBJ1-5; D might be TRBD1 (6 bases). With 3 bases removed from V and 2 bases from J, the gap between germline ends came to 14 bases. This CDR3 has 16 residues. Germline V gene lookup returns CDR1 LNHNV and CDR2 YYDKDF (reference sequence). This CDR3 is CATSSNRRTGNQPQHF. The CDR3 nucleotides are TGTGCCACCAGCAGTAATCGGCGGACAGGCAATCAGCCCCAGCATTTT.

CDR3 in DNA: TGTGCCAGCAGCAGGCGACAGGGGGGAGGCGGCCACGAGCAGTACTTC. It codes for CASSRRQGGGGHEQYF. V is TRBV6-6 and J is TRBJ2-7; 9 nucleotides line up with TRBD1. The CDR3 contains 16 residues. CDR1 MNHNY and CDR2 SVGAGI come from the germline V gene (reference sequence). Unmatched junction bases numbered 14, after V lost 6 bases and J lost 5 bases.

The chain couples TRBV10-1 to TRBJ2-7, with 8 nucleotides matching TRBD1. V shed 0 bases and J 4 bases; nucleotides not matched to a gene: 5. Germline assignment: CDR1 WNHNN and CDR2 SYGVQD (reference sequence). CDR3 length: 15 residues. CDR3 DNA: TGCGCCAGCAGTGAGTCGTCAGGGGGCGCGTACGAGCAGTACTTC. This codes for CASSESSGGAYEQYF.

This clone was recorded once. This chain links TRBV28 with TRBJ1-2, with TRBD1 matching over 12 bases. CDR1 is MDHEN and CDR2 is SYDVKM in the germline V gene. J was trimmed by 8 bases and V by 6 bases; bases with no gene match: 16. This CDR3 is 17 amino acids long. CDR3 residues: CASSIRDRGLKGWGYTF. In DNA, the CDR3 is TGTGCCAGCAGCATCCGGGACAGGGGGCTTAAAGGTTGGGGCTACACCTTC.

The chain couples TRBV19 to TRBJ2-1; TRBD2 might be the D (5 bases). Germline V gene data show CDR1 as LNHDA and CDR2 as SQIVND (reference sequence). CDR3 length: 14 amino acids. Trimming removed 4 bases at V and 6 bases at J, with 13 bases between. The CDR3 region has the DNA TGTGCCAGTAGTAAGGAGGATTGGCGCAATGAGCAGTTCTTC. Its protein product is CASSKEDWRNEQFF.

This clone was observed once. This rearrangement joins TRBV5-1 to TRBJ1-2, with TRBD1 as a possible D gene (5 bases). In germline, CDR1 is SGHRS, CDR2 YFSETQ. V dropped 4 bases and J dropped 4 bases, with 17 bases sitting between them. This CDR3 has 15 amino acids. DNA for the CDR3: TGCGCCAGCAGCCCCCTCCCAGGGCTCGGCTATGGCTACACCTTC. Translation: CASSPLPGLGYGYTF.

The chain employs TRBV4-1 and TRBJ2-7; possibly TRBD2 for D (6 bases). V lost 3 bases and J 2 bases, leaving 11 bases between the germline ends. The CDR3 totals 14 residues. The V gene's germline CDR1 is MGHRA and CDR2 YSYEKL. The CDR3 spells CASSQVGGTYEQYF. The CDR3 nucleotides are TGCGCCAGCAGCCAGGTCGGGGGTACCTACGAGCAGTACTTC.

This clone turned up a few times. The J gene is TRBJ2-3, the V gene TRBV28; tentatively, D is TRBD2 (6 bases). From germline, CDR1 is MDHEN and CDR2 SYDVKM. This CDR3 is built from 14 residues. Trimming cost V 3 bases and J 6 bases, with 13 bases left between them. CDR3 residues: CASSFSLAGDTQYF. The CDR3 DNA follows: TGTGCCAGCAGTTTCTCACTAGCCGGGGATACGCAGTATTTT.

The J gene is TRBJ1-2, the V gene TRBV5-1; D possibly corresponds to TRBD1 (6 bases). CDR3 length equals 14 residues. Germline CDR1 SGHRS, CDR2 YFSETQ. Trimming took off 0 bases at V and 4 bases at J, with 10 bases between the two ends. The DNA of the CDR3 is TGCGCCAGCAGCTTGGATGACAGGCGCTATGGCTACACCTTC. Its translation is CASSLDDRRYGYTF.

The chain links TRBV5-1 to TRBJ1-2, with 8 bases fitting TRBD1. Germline lookup yields CDR1 SGHRS and CDR2 YFSETQ. The V and J ends lost 4 bases and 4 bases, in that order; junction bases with no gene match: 12. CDR3 length equals 16 residues. CDR3 in amino acids: CASSPTTGASVYGYTF. Here the CDR3 DNA reads TGCGCCAGCAGCCCCACGACAGGGGCTTCTGTCTATGGCTACACCTTC.

This sequence joins TRBV2 and TRBJ1-5; D not resolved. The germline V gene has CDR1 SNHLY and CDR2 FYNNEI. The V and J ends lost 4 bases and 4 bases respectively, with 8 bases between them. This CDR3 comprises 13 residues. The CDR3: CASSAESNQPQHF. CDR3 DNA sequence: TGTGCCAGCAGTGCAGAAAGTAATCAGCCCCAGCATTTT.